This is a list of T cell receptor beta chains from one sample in a study of blood T cell repertoires in COVID-19. Generated by immunoSEQ multiplex PCR, the TCRdb table keeps only in-frame clones and is missing some. The sample records hundreds of thousands of clones, 88% being singletons. The sample taken for sequencing was PBMCs or T cells enriched from blood (not recorded which). The receptor source for this set is a woman aged 60 to 75 who had recovered from COVID-19. CDR3s include the opening cysteine and the closing phenylalanine or tryptophan. D genes are given only for firm matches.

J	V	length	D	CDR3	DNA
TRBJ1-2	TRBV24-1	16	.	CATSDSKMKLRSGYTF	TGTGCCACCAGTGACTCAAAGATGAAGTTAAGGAGTGGCTACACCTTC
TRBJ2-1	TRBV29-1	13	.	CSVRATSPGEQFF	TGCAGCGTTAGAGCCACCTCACCCGGTGAGCAGTTCTTC
TRBJ1-5	TRBV7-2	15	.	CASSLAGQGNQPQHF	TGTGCCAGCAGCTTAGCAGGCCAGGGGAATCAGCCCCAGCATTTT
TRBJ1-2	TRBV3-1/TRBV3-2	14	.	CASSQGQGWYGYTF	TGTGCCAGCAGCCAAGGGCAGGGGTGGTATGGCTACACCTTC
TRBJ2-7	TRBV11-3	17	.	CASSLSPEGAPLYEQYF	TGTGCCAGCAGCCTATCCCCGGAGGGCGCACCCCTCTACGAGCAGTACTTC
TRBJ2-1	TRBV3-1/TRBV3-2	14	.	CASSQVGGADEQFF	TGTGCCAGCAGCCAAGTGGGGGGTGCCGATGAGCAGTTCTTC
TRBJ2-7	TRBV7-9	14	TRBD2	CASSLKAGGYEQYF	TGTGCCAGCAGCTTAAAAGCGGGGGGGTACGAGCAGTACTTC
TRBJ1-2	TRBV19	16	TRBD1	CASSGGTVARNYGYTF	TGTGCCAGTAGCGGTGGGACAGTAGCCCGTAACTATGGCTACACCTTC
TRBJ2-1	TRBV10-3	15	.	CAISEPRTKWNEQFF	TGTGCCATCAGTGAGCCCCGAACTAAGTGGAATGAGCAGTTCTTC
TRBJ2-3	TRBV5-1	15	TRBD1	CASSWGTGGRDTQYF	TGCGCCAGCAGCTGGGGGACAGGGGGTCGAGATACGCAGTATTTT
TRBJ1-3	TRBV11-3	14	.	CASSPTVPGNTIYF	TGTGCCAGCAGCCCAACGGTACCTGGAAACACCATATATTTT
TRBJ1-5	TRBV28	15	TRBD1	CASRSGGFGNQPQHF	TGTGCCAGCAGATCAGGGGGCTTCGGCAATCAGCCCCAGCATTTT
TRBJ1-1	TRBV6-5	12	.	CASRSTGREAFF	TGTGCCAGCAGGTCGACAGGACGAGAAGCTTTCTTT